This TCR beta chain stems from a study of T cell responses to AZD1222 COVID-19 vaccine. Study overall: Recipients boosted at about 4 weeks or about 12 weeks are pooled. Study-wide results and limits: Donors were chiefly white British, with a greater number of females, and clonal diversity was perhaps underestimated. Receipt of two AZD1222 doses was followed by a rise in Spike-specific TCR breadth and depth. Only 6 or 7 AZD1222 recipients tested seropositive at baseline.

In regard to this clone: Its antigen is undetermined.

The CDR3 has 15 amino acids. V shed 6 bases, J shed 0 bases, and the junction held 5 bases outside the gene matches. Per germline, CDR1 SNHLY and CDR2 FYNNEI. Assay used: immunoSEQ multiplex PCR; TCRdb lists only in-frame clones, some missing. The sample yields over 85,000 clones, 87% seen once. This TCR derives from an adult in good health. The chain has TRBV2 and TRBJ1-3; the match to TRBD1 covers 7 bases. This sample comprised peripheral blood, obtained on day 0 of AZD1222 vaccination. CDR3 sequence (DNA): TGTGCCAGCAGGGCCGGACAGGCCTCTGGAAACACCATATATTTT. It yields the protein CASRAGQASGNTIYF.